The source of this T cell receptor beta chain is a study of blood T cells in healthy people across ages. This clonotype was recorded at least ten times. Alongside a J-beta primer mix, a sample-barcoded 5' primer served in a second PCR lasting about 7 to 11 cycles. TCRdb called the 5' RACE reads again in MiXCR, with one record for every CDR3 protein. This sample has some 640,000 distinct CDR3 sequences, with less than 35% found just once. The CDR3 consists of 14 residues. V lost 2 bases and J 3 bases, leaving 12 bases between the germline ends. Germline-derived CDR1 and CDR2 are SQVTM and ANQGSEA. Sequenced input: blood. The receptor's source is a woman older than 75 in good health. This rearrangement joins TRBV29-1 to TRBJ2-3; D ambiguous. The CDR3 here is CSVEHPSGTDTQYF. CDR3 DNA sequence: TGCAGCGTTGAACACCCCTCAGGAACAGATACGCAGTATTTT.